This T cell receptor beta chain was identified in a study of beta chain features in type 1 diabetes. Whole-study findings and limits: For type 1 diabetes patients, VDJ junctions showed fewer insertions and more deletions. The similarity of naive, central memory and Treg TCRB repertoires appeared greater among patients than among healthy donors. A cDNA-based sequencing approach could over-represent cells with high TCR expression. Shorter TCRB CDR3s, moderately but significantly so, were found in Type 1 diabetes patients in all four CD4+ subsets.

Expressed TCRB transcripts were sequenced because the entire RNA isolate underwent reverse transcription. TCRdb's table, derived via immunoSEQ multiplex PCR, lists solely in-frame clones and lacks some. In the table there are roughly 150,000 clones, approximately 8.7% of which are singletons. The CDR3 totals 18 residues. Germline-derived CDR1 and CDR2 are SGHNT and YENEEA. Trimming shortened V by 0 bases and J by 7 bases, and 24 bases separated the two germline ends. This clone was counted only a few times. Its target is unknown. Material: central memory CD4+ T cells from blood. The chain uses TRBV11-3 and TRBJ1-2, with D perhaps matching TRBD1 (5 bases). The sequence came from a woman in her 30s with type 1 diabetes. The chain's CDR3 is CASSLDRSQGLQYGGYTF. The CDR3 DNA reads TGTGCCAGCAGCTTAGATCGGAGCCAGGGACTACAATATGGTGGCTACACCTTC.